The clone carrying this T cell receptor (beta chain) was seen ten or more times. The antigen is unknown. The data were obtained in a study of regulatory T cells in long-lasting Graves disease. Points from the study as a whole: Peripheral blood, not thyroid tissue, was the sole material studied. For persistent Graves' patients, TCR diversity was lower than for newly diagnosed ones.

In building TCR beta libraries, iRepertoire HTBI primers were used together with Arm-PCR of CDR3 regions. TCRdb re-called the multiplex PCR reads with MiXCR, one entry per CDR3 protein. The repertoire holds around 430,000 distinct CDR3 sequences, with about 20% as singletons. The time point was: persistent/refractory GD, antithyroid drugs over 5 years with positive TRAb. Preparation of the TCR library used RNA extracted from PBMCs. Into tubes containing EDTA, roughly 8.8 milliliters of peripheral blood were drawn. Source: peripheral blood mononuclear cells (PBMCs), taken when the disease was refractory, from a patient treated with antithyroid drugs. The sequence derives from a female donor with Graves disease.

The CDR3 region is CASSRSASGYPSYEQYF. Written as DNA, the CDR3 is TGTGCCAGCAGCCGCTCGGCTAGCGGGTACCCCTCCTACGAGCAGTACTTC. The rearrangement links TRBV11-2 to TRBJ2-7; 8 bases match TRBD2. With 5 bases clipped from V and 0 bases from J, the junction kept 12 bases outside the gene matches. The CDR3 has 17 residues. CDR1 is SGHAT, CDR2 FQNNGV, per germline.